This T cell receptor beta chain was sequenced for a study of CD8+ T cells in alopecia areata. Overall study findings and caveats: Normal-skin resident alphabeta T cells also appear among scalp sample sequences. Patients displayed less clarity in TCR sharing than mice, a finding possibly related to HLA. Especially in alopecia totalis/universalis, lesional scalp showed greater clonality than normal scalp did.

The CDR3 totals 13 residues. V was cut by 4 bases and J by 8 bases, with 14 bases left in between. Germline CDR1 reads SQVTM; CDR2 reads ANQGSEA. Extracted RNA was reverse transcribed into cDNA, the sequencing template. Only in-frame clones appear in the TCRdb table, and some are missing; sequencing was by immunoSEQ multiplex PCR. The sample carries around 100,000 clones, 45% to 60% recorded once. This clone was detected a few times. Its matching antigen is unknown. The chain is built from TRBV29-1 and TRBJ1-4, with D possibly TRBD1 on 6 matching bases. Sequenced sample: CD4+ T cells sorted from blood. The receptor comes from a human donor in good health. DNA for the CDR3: TGCAGCGTTGCGTGGGGGGGCAGAGAAAAACTGTTTTTT. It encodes CSVAWGGREKLFF.